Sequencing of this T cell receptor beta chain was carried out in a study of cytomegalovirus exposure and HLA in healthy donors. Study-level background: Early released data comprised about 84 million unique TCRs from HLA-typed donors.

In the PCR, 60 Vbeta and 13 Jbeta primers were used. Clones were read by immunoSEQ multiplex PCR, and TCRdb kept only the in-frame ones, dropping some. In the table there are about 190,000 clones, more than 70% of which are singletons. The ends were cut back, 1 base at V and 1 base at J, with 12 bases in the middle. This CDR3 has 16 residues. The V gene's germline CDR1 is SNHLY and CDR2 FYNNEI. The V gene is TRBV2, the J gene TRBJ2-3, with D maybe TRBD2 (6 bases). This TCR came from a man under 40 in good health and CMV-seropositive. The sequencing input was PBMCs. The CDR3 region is CASSEVGGTGTDTQYF. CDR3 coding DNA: TGTGCCAGCAGTGAAGTGGGCGGGACGGGCACAGATACGCAGTATTTT.